Presented here are 30 T cell receptor beta chains from one specimen sequenced in a study of shared clonotypes between healthy human individuals. Here immunoSEQ multiplex PCR was the method, and the copy in TCRdb shows in-frame clones only, minus some. This sample has roughly 2.2 million clones, with 85% to 95% found just once. Material for sequencing was naive CD4+ T cells from PBMCs. The subset here: CD45RA+ positively selected. Every receptor here comes from a man younger than 30 in good health. Some clones in this sample may be carry-over from other donors' samples.

This sequence joins TRBV7-2 and TRBJ1-1; D remains unclear. Germline V gene data show CDR1 as SGHTA and CDR2 as FQGNSA. The CDR3 covers 13 residues. V was clipped by 5 bases and J by 1 base, with 8 bases between them. CDR3 loop: CASSVLWNTEAFF. The CDR3 region has the DNA TGTGCCAGCAGCGTGCTCTGGAACACTGAAGCTTTCTTT.

J is TRBJ2-2 and V is TRBV7-2; D is undetermined. The CDR3 runs 16 residues. Germline CDR1 SGHTA, CDR2 FQGNSA. The V and J ends lost 2 bases and 2 bases respectively, with 12 bases between them. This CDR3 is CASSLQLQSNTGELFF. The CDR3, as DNA: TGTGCCAGCAGCTTACAGTTACAGAGTAACACCGGGGAGCTGTTTTTT.

The chain is built from TRBV6-5 and TRBJ2-7; no definite D call. The CDR3 totals 15 residues. V was pared by 2 bases and J by 3 bases, with 14 bases between. The V gene's germline CDR1 is MNHEY and CDR2 SVGAGI. The CDR3 DNA reads as TGTGCCAGCAGTTACGTTAGTCCGCACAGCTACGAGCAGTACTTC. This sequence encodes CASSYVSPHSYEQYF.

V and J are TRBV29-1 and TRBJ1-2; 8 bases line up with TRBD1. J lost 8 bases, V lost 8 bases, and 10 bases had no gene match. CDR1 SQVTM and CDR2 ANQGSEA come from the germline V gene. CDR3 length: 12 residues. CDR3 DNA: TGCAGCACAGGGGGATTTGTGGTGGGCTACACCTTC. Its protein is CSTGGFVVGYTF.

CDR3 region: CASSLDGSQADTQYF. The CDR3 DNA reads as TGTGCCAGCAGCTTAGATGGGTCGCAGGCGGATACGCAGTATTTT. This chain joins TRBV7-2 and TRBJ2-3, with D uncertain. CDR1 SGHTA and CDR2 FQGNSA come from the germline V gene. This CDR3 region has 15 residues. The V end lost 1 base, the J end lost 6 bases, and 14 bases lay between the germline ends.

V usage is TRBV18 and J usage is TRBJ1-5; 10 nucleotides agree with TRBD1. The CDR3 has 17 amino acids. V dropped 2 bases and J dropped 3; count of bases not matched to a gene: 7. Germline V gives CDR1 KGHSH, CDR2 LQKENI. The CDR3, as DNA: TGTGCCAGCTCACCAATGGAAGGGACAGGGGTCAATCAGCCCCAGCATTTT. Amino acids: CASSPMEGTGVNQPQHF.

The rearrangement links TRBV7-9 to TRBJ2-2; no clear D. The germline gives CDR1 SEHNR, CDR2 FQNEAQ (reference sequence). Trimming removed 1 base at V and 7 bases at J, with 13 bases between. The CDR3 is 15 residues long. The DNA of the CDR3 is TGTGCCAGCAGCTTAGTAACTAACTTAAACGGGGAGCTGTTTTTT. This encodes CASSLVTNLNGELFF.

This clone was observed a handful of times. The genes are TRBV18 and TRBJ1-5; no firm D call. The germline gives CDR1 KGHSH, CDR2 LQKENI. Trimming removed 5 bases from V and 0 bases from J, with 11 bases in between. The CDR3 runs 15 residues. The CDR3 DNA is TGTGCCAGCTCAGGCGTCGGTTATAGCAATCAGCCCCAGCATTTT. Its protein product is CASSGVGYSNQPQHF.

This clone was observed a single time. In the same sample, other DNA sequences code for this CDR3. This sequence joins TRBV5-1 and TRBJ2-2; D gene unclear. The CDR3 has 15 residues. CDR1 and CDR2 (germline): SGHRS, YFSETQ. V lost 0 bases to trimming and J lost 1 base, with 7 bases between them. The CDR3, as DNA: TGCGCCAGCAGCTTGGGGGGTGAGAACACCGGGGAGCTGTTTTTT. Translating it yields CASSLGGENTGELFF.

In DNA form, the CDR3 reads TGTGCCAGCAGTGGGACCCCTCAGCAGTTCTTC. Protein: CASSGTPQQFF. V usage is TRBV2 and J usage is TRBJ2-1; D gene ambiguous. V was shortened by 4 bases and J by 11 bases, with 9 bases between the two germline ends. The germline gives CDR1 SNHLY, CDR2 FYNNEI. The CDR3 totals 11 residues. The full variable domain, completed using reference TRBV2 and TRBJ2-1, is EPEVTQTPSHQVTQMGQEVILRCVPISNHLYFYWYRQILGQKVEFLVSFYNNEISEKSEIFDDQFSVERPDGSNFTLKIRSTKLEDSAMYFCASSGTPQQFFGPGTRLTVL.

V and J are TRBV18 and TRBJ2-3; the D call may be TRBD1 or TRBD2 (5 bases each). This CDR3 is 16 amino acids long. Germline V gives CDR1 KGHSH, CDR2 LQKENI. V was shortened by 0 bases and J by 0 bases, with 10 bases between the two germline ends. CDR3 sequence: CASSPPGRGSTDTQYF. The CDR3 DNA sequence: TGTGCCAGCTCACCACCGGGACGGGGAAGCACAGATACGCAGTATTTT.

The rearrangement joins TRBV19 to TRBJ2-2; D is perhaps TRBD1 (5 bases). Germline CDR1 is LNHDA and CDR2 is SQIVND (reference sequence). CDR3 length equals 14 residues. Trimming pared 8 bases from V and 1 base from J, leaving 11 bases between. CDR3 bases: TGTGCCAGTTTTAGGGGTGGGAACACCGGGGAGCTGTTTTTT. As protein: CASFRGGNTGELFF. The full variable domain, its missing parts supplied by reference TRBV19 and TRBJ2-2, is DGGITQSPKYLFRKEGQNVTLSCEQNLNHDAMYWYRQDPGQGLRLIYYSQIVNDFQKGDIAEGYSVSREKKESFPLTVTSAQKNPTAFYLCASFRGGNTGELFFGEGSRLTVL.

This chain joins TRBV5-4 and TRBJ1-1; a possible D gene is TRBD1 (5 bases). The CDR3 runs 15 residues. Germline lookup yields CDR1 SGHNT and CDR2 YYREEE (reference sequence). Trimming removed 4 bases at V and 5 bases at J, with 18 bases between. CDR3 protein: CASSIGTGPGTEAFF. The CDR3 bases are TGTGCCAGCAGCATCGGGACGGGCCCTGGGACTGAAGCTTTCTTT. Supplemented by reference TRBV5-4 and TRBJ1-1, the full variable domain reads ETGVTQSPTHLIKTRGQQVTLRCSSQSGHNTVSWYQQALGQGPQFIFQYYREEENGRGNFPPRFSGLQFPNYSSELNVNALELDDSALYLCASSIGTGPGTEAFFGQGTRLTVV.

The chain uses TRBV6-5 and TRBJ1-1; D remains ambiguous. The CDR3 is 13 amino acids. Trimming left V 4 bases short and J 3 bases short, with 9 bases between. In germline, CDR1 is MNHEY, CDR2 SVGAGI. The CDR3 sequence: CASSWSRDTEAFF. CDR3 bases: TGTGCCAGCAGTTGGAGCCGGGACACTGAAGCTTTCTTT.

V gene TRBV28 combines with J gene TRBJ1-5; D unclear. Trimming pared 6 bases from V and 12 bases from J, leaving 21 bases between. Germline-derived CDR1 and CDR2 are MDHEN and SYDVKM. This CDR3 has 14 amino acids. The CDR3 coding sequence is TGTGCCAGCAGCCCCCCCCGCAGTCTCGCGCTCCAGCATTTT. Translated: CASSPPRSLALQHF.

V and J are TRBV5-4 and TRBJ2-1; the match to TRBD1 covers 12 bases. The junction had 16 bases not matched to a gene; V was cut back by 4 bases and J by 14 bases. CDR3 length equals 16 residues. The V gene's germline CDR1 is SGHNT and CDR2 YYREEE (reference sequence). The CDR3 region has the DNA TGTGCCAGCAGCCCCGGGTTCGGGACAGGGGGCGATGGGGAGTTCTTC. Amino acid sequence: CASSPGFGTGGDGEFF.

The V call is TRBV28, the J call TRBJ2-2, with 8 bases fitting TRBD1. The germline V gene has CDR1 MDHEN and CDR2 SYDVKM. V gave up 5 bases and J gave up 7 bases; unmatched junction bases: 15. The length of the CDR3 is 17 residues. The DNA for the CDR3 is TGTGCCAGCAGTGCACGGACAGGGCCCAATATATACGGGGAGCTGTTTTTT. It encodes CASSARTGPNIYGELFF.

V usage is TRBV28 and J usage is TRBJ2-7; TRBD2 matches 11 bases. Trimming removed 4 bases from V and 6 bases from J; junction bases left unmatched: 8. Germline loops: CDR1 MDHEN, CDR2 SYDVKM. This CDR3 spans 15 amino acids. CDR3 region: CASSSIAGGPSEQYF. The DNA of the CDR3 is TGTGCCAGCAGTTCCATAGCGGGAGGGCCTTCCGAGCAGTACTTC. Variable domain in full (rest from reference TRBV28 and TRBJ2-7): DVKVTQSSRYLVKRTGEKVFLECVQDMDHENMFWYRQDPGLGLRLIYFSYDVKMKEKGDIPEGYSVSREKKERFSLILESASTNQTSMYLCASSSIAGGPSEQYFGPGTRLTVT.

V usage is TRBV27 and J usage is TRBJ2-5; 10 bases map to TRBD2. Per germline, CDR1 MNHEY and CDR2 SMNVEV (reference sequence). The CDR3 is made up of 18 amino acids. J lost 3 bases, V lost 5 bases, and 15 bases had no gene match. CDR3 sequence: CASSPRPNSGRRKETQYF. The DNA for the CDR3 is TGTGCCAGCAGTCCACGGCCAAATAGCGGGAGGCGCAAAGAGACCCAGTACTTC.

The chain combines TRBV11-2 with TRBJ2-5; 11 nucleotides match TRBD2. The V gene's germline CDR1 is SGHAT and CDR2 FQNNGV. Unmatched junction bases numbered 10, after V lost 2 bases and J lost 2 bases. This CDR3 region has 18 residues. The CDR3 here is CASSLFPGSGRGQETQYF. The CDR3 DNA sequence: TGTGCCAGCAGCTTATTTCCGGGTAGCGGGAGGGGGCAAGAGACCCAGTACTTC.

The J gene is TRBJ2-7, the V gene TRBV30; the D gene is possibly TRBD1 (6 bases). V lost 4 bases to trimming and J lost 5 bases, with 15 bases between them. The CDR3 length is 13 residues. CDR1 is GTSNPN, CDR2 SVGIG, per germline (reference sequence). CDR3 sequence reads: CAWTGDNYNEQYF. CDR3 DNA: TGTGCCTGGACTGGGGACAACTACAACGAGCAGTACTTC. The complete variable domain, with remaining parts taken from reference TRBV30 and TRBJ2-7, reads SQTIHQWPATLVQPVGSPLSLECTVEGTSNPNLYWYRQAAGRGLQLLFYSVGIGQISSEVPQNLSASRPQDRQFILSSKKLLLSDSGFYLCAWTGDNYNEQYFGPGTRLTVT.

For this clone: This same CDR3 is encoded by further DNA sequences in the sample. The chain carries TRBV28 and TRBJ1-2, with D unresolved. The germline V and J ends were trimmed by 3 bases and 5 bases, with 7 bases remaining between them. Looked up from germline, CDR1 is MDHEN and CDR2 is SYDVKM. This CDR3 region has 12 residues. CDR3 residues: CASSFGAYGYTF. The CDR3 region has the DNA TGTGCCAGCAGTTTTGGAGCTTATGGCTACACCTTC.

About this clone: The same CDR3 can be traced to other DNA sequences in this sample. The chain couples TRBV5-1 to TRBJ1-2; D remains ambiguous. CDR1 and CDR2 from the germline V gene are SGHRS and YFSETQ. The V and J ends lost 0 bases and 0 bases respectively, with 6 bases between them. The CDR3 has 14 residues. CDR3 sequence: CASSLDVANYGYTF. The CDR3 nucleotides are TGCGCCAGCAGCTTGGACGTAGCTAACTATGGCTACACCTTC.

This clone came up once. The V call is TRBV28, the J call TRBJ2-1; D call uncertain. The CDR3 is 16 residues long. The germline gives CDR1 MDHEN, CDR2 SYDVKM. Trimming shortened V by 4 bases and J by 0 bases, and 13 bases separated the two germline ends. The CDR3 DNA sequence: TGTGCCAGCAGTTCCCCGTTGGCTAGCTCCTACAATGAGCAGTTCTTC. Protein sequence: CASSSPLASSYNEQFF.

The V and J genes are TRBV28 and TRBJ2-3, with TRBD2 identical over 11 bases. CDR1 and CDR2 from the germline V gene are MDHEN and SYDVKM. V shed 3 bases and J 3 bases; nucleotides not matched to a gene: 5. The CDR3 sequence is 16 residues long. As DNA, the CDR3 is TGTGCCAGCAGTTTTACTAGCGGGAGTAGGACAGATACGCAGTATTTT. Translated: CASSFTSGSRTDTQYF.

The chain employs TRBV10-2 and TRBJ2-7, with 9 bases that match TRBD1. The CDR3 length is 13 residues. Germline V lookup: CDR1 WSHSY, CDR2 SAAADI. V shed 4 bases and J 4 bases; nucleotides not matched to a gene: 2. CDR3 bases: TGCGCCAGCAGTGCGGGACAGGGATACGAGCAGTACTTC. Translated: CASSAGQGYEQYF.

The genes are TRBV6-6 and TRBJ1-2, with D unclear. The CDR3 totals 11 residues. Trimming removed 8 bases at V and 4 bases at J, with 8 bases between. Germline V CDR1 and CDR2: MNHNY, SVGAGI (reference sequence). CDR3 DNA: TGTGCCAGCCGATCCGGCTATGGCTACACCTTC. Its translation is CASRSGYGYTF.

Written as DNA, the CDR3 is TGTGCCAGAAACTGTTTTTACCGGGACAGGGGGCCCATCCCTAGCAATCAGCCCCAGCATTTT. Amino acid sequence: CARNCFYRDRGPIPSNQPQHF. The chain combines TRBV5-3 with TRBJ1-5; TRBD1 matches 12 bases. TRBV5-3 is an open reading frame, and its role is uncertain. The CDR3 extends over 21 amino acids. With V trimmed by 6 bases and J by 0 bases, 19 bases remained unmatched.

The J gene is TRBJ2-3, the V gene TRBV9; tentatively, D is TRBD1 or TRBD2 (5 bases each). V was clipped by 0 bases and J by 4 bases, with 15 bases between them. The germline gives CDR1 SGDLS, CDR2 YYNGEE. The CDR3 sequence is 16 residues long. The CDR3: CASSVAAGSFADTQYF. The CDR3, as DNA: TGTGCCAGCAGCGTAGCGGCAGGGAGTTTCGCAGATACGCAGTATTTT.

The chain links TRBV19 to TRBJ1-2; no firm D call. With 5 bases removed from V and 1 base from J, the gap between germline ends came to 11 bases. Germline V gives CDR1 LNHDA, CDR2 SQIVND (reference sequence). CDR3 length: 14 amino acids. The CDR3 DNA sequence: TGTGCCAGTAGTTTTTCTGGAGTTAACTATGGCTACACCTTC. It codes for CASSFSGVNYGYTF.